This TCR beta chain was observed in a study of identical twins. Study findings and constraints: Cord blood beta clonotypes present at high abundance carried fewer insertions; no such pattern appeared in memory repertoires. The degree of excess twin sharing was weaker in beta out-of-frame sequences.

This clonotype was found many times. Its target is not known. Healthy Caucasians provided all donations. Carrying unique molecular identifiers, the cDNA also gained a universal primer site through template switching. Each CDR3 protein gets one entry after TCRdb re-called the 5' RACE reads with MiXCR. The sample has over 250,000 distinct CDR3 sequences; roughly 9.8% are singletons. With 5 bases removed from V and 5 bases from J, the gap between germline ends came to 12 bases. The CDR3 loop spans 13 amino acids. The data also belong to a second study, concerning yellow fever vaccine responses in identical twins.

The receptor was isolated from a woman younger than 30 in good health. The chain couples TRBV12-3 or TRBV12-4 to TRBJ1-1, with no clear D. The sequencing input was CD8+ T cells sorted from blood. The CDR3 coding sequence is TGTGCCAGCAGTCTCGAGGGCGGGACTGAAGCTTTCTTT. This sequence encodes CASSLEGGTEAFF.